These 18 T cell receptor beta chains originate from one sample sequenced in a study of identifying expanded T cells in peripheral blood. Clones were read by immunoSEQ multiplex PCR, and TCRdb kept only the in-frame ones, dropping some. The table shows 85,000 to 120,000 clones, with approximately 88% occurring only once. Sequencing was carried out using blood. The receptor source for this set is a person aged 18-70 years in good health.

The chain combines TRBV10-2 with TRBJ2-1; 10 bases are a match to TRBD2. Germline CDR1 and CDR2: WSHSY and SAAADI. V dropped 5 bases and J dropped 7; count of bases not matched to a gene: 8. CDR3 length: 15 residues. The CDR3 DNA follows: TGCGCCAGCAGTCTTCTCAGCGGGGGGGTTAATGAGCAGTTCTTC. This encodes CASSLLSGGVNEQFF.

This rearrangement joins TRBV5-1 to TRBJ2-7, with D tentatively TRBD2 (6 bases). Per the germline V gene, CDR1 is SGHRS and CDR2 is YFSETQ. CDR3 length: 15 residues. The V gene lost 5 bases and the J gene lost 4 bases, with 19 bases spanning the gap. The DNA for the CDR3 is TGCGCCAGCAGTCCGAGGGCGGAGGGAAAGTACGAGCAGTACTTC. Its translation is CASSPRAEGKYEQYF.

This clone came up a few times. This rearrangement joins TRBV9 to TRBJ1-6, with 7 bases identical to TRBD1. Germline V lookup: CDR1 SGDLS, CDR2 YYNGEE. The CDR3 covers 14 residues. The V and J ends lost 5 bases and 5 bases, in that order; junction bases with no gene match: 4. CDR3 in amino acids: CASRATGDNSPLHF. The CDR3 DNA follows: TGTGCCAGCAGAGCTACAGGGGATAATTCACCCCTCCACTTT.

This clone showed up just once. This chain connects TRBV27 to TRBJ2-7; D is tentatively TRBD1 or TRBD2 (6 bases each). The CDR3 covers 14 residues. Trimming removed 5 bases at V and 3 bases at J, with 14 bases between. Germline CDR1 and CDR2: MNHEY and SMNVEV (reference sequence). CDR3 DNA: TGTGCCAGCAGTGGGGTCGGGGGCATCTACGAGCAGTACTTC. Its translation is CASSGVGGIYEQYF.

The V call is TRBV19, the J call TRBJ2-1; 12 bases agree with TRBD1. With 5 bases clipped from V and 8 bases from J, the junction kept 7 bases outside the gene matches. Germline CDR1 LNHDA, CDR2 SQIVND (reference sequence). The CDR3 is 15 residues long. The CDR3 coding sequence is TGTGCCAGTAGTGAGGGGACAGGGGGCGCCTATGAGCAGTTCTTC. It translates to CASSEGTGGAYEQFF.

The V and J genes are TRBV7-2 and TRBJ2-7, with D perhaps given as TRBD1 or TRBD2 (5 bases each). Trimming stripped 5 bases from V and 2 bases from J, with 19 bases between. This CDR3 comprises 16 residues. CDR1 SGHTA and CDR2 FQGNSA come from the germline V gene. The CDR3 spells CASSPQVGTVTYEQYF. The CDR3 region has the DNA TGTGCCAGCAGCCCGCAAGTAGGGACGGTTACCTACGAGCAGTACTTC. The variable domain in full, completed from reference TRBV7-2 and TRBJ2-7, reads GAGVSQSPSNKVTEKGKDVELRCDPISGHTALYWYRQSLGQGLEFLIYFQGNSAPDKSGLPSDRFSAERTGGSVSTLTIQRTQQEDSAVYLCASSPQVGTVTYEQYFGPGTRLTVT.

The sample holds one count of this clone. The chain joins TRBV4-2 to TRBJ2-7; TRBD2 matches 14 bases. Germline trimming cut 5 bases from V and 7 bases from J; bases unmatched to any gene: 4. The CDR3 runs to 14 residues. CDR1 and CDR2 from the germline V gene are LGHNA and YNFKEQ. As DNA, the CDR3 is TGTGCCAGCAGCGAACGACTAGCGGGAGGGGAGCAGTACTTC. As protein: CASSERLAGGEQYF.

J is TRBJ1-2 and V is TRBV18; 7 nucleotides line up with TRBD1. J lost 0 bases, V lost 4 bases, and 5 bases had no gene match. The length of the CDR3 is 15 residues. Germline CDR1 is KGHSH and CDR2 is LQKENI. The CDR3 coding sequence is TGTGCCAGCTCACTGGGACAGACAACTAACTATGGCTACACCTTC. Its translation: CASSLGQTTNYGYTF. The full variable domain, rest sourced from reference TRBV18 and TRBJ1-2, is NAGVMQNPRHLVRRRGQEARLRCSPMKGHSHVYWYRQLPEEGLKFMVYLQKENIIDESGMPKERFSAEFPKEGPSILRIQQVVRGDSAAYFCASSLGQTTNYGYTFGSGTRLTVV.

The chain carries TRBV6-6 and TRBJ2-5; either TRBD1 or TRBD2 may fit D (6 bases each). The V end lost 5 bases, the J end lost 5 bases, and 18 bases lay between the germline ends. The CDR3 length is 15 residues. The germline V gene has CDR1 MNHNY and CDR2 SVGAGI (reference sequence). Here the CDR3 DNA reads TGTGCCAGCAGTGTCCGAGTGGGGGGCGCGGAGACCCAGTACTTC. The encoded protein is CASSVRVGGAETQYF.

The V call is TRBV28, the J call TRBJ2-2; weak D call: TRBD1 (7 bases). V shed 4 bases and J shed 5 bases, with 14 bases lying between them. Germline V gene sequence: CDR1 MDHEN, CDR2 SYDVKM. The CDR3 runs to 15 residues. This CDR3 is CASSYGGGGTGELFF. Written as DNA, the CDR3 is TGTGCCAGCAGTTATGGAGGGGGCGGAACCGGGGAGCTGTTTTTT.

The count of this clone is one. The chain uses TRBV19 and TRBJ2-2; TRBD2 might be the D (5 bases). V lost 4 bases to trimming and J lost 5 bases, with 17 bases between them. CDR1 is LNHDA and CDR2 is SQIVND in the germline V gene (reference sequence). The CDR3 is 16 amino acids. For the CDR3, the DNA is TGTGCCAGTAGTAGGGGTCTCGGGATCTTAACCGGGGAGCTGTTTTTT. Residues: CASSRGLGILTGELFF.

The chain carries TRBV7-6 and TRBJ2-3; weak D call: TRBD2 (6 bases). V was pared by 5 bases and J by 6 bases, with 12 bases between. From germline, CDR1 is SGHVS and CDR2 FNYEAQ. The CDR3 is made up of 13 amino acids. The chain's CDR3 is CASSVTSYDTQYF. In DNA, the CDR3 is TGTGCCAGCAGCGTCACTAGCTATGATACGCAGTATTTT.

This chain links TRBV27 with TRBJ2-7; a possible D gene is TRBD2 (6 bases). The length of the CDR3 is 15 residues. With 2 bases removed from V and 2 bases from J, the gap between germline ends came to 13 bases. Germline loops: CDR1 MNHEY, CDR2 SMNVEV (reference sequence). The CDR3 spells CASSLRRSGPYEQYF. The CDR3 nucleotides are TGTGCCAGCAGTTTACGTCGGAGCGGGCCCTACGAGCAGTACTTC.

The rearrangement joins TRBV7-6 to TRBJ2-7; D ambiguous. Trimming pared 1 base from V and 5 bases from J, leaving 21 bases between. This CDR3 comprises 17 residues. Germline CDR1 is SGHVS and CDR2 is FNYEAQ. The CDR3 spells CASSLVPASAQRDEQYF. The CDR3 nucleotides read TGTGCCAGCAGCTTAGTTCCGGCTTCGGCGCAGCGCGACGAGCAGTACTTC.

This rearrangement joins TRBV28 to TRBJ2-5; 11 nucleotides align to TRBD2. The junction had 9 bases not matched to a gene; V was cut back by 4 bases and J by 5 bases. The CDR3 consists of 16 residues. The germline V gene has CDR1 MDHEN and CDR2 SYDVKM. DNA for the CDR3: TGTGCCAGCAGTTATCATGGCGCTAGCGGGAGGGAGACCCAGTACTTC. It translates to CASSYHGASGRETQYF. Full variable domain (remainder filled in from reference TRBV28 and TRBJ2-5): DVKVTQSSRYLVKRTGEKVFLECVQDMDHENMFWYRQDPGLGLRLIYFSYDVKMKEKGDIPEGYSVSREKKERFSLILESASTNQTSMYLCASSYHGASGRETQYFGPGTRLLVL.

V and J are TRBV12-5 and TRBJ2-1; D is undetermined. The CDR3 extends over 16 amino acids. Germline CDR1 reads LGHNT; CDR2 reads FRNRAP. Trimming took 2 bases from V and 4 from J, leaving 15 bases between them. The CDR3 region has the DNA TGTGCTAGTGGTTTGTGGCCAGGCAATCGGTACAATGAGCAGTTCTTC. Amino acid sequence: CASGLWPGNRYNEQFF.

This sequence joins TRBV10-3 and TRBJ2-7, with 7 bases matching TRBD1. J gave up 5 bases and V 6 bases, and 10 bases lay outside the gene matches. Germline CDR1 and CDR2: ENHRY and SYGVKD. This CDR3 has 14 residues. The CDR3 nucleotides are TGTGCCATCAGAAGCCGGGACAGCAACCACGAGCAGTACTTC. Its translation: CAIRSRDSNHEQYF.

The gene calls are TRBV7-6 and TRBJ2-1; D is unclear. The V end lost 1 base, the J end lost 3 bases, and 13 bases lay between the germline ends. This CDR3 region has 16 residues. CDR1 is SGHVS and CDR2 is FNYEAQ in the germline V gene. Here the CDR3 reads CASSLGVSRNYNEQFF. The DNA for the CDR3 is TGTGCCAGCAGCTTAGGGGTCAGTAGGAACTACAATGAGCAGTTCTTC.